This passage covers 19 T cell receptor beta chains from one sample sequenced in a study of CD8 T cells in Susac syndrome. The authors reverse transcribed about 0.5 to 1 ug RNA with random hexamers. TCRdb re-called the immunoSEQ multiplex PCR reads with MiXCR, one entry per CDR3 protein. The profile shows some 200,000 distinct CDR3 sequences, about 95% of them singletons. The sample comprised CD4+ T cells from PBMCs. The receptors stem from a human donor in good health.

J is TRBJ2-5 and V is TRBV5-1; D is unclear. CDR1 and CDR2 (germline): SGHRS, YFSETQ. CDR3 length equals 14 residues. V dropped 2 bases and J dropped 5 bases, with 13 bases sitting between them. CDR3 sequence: CASSFGQQVETQYF. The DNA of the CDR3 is TGCGCCAGCAGCTTCGGCCAGCAAGTGGAGACCCAGTACTTC.

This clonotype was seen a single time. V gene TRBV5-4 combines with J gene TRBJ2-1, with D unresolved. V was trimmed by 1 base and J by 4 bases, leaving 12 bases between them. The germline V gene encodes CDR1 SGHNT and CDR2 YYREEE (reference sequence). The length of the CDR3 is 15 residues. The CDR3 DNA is TGTGCCAGCAGCTTGTCGGTAGCAGATTACAATGAGCAGTTCTTC. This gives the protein CASSLSVADYNEQFF.

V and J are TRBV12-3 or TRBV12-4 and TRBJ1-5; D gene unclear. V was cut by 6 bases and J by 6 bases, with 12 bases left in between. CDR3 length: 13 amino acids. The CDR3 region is CASSQIRSQPQHF. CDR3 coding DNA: TGTGCCAGCAGCCAAATCAGGAGTCAGCCCCAGCATTTT.

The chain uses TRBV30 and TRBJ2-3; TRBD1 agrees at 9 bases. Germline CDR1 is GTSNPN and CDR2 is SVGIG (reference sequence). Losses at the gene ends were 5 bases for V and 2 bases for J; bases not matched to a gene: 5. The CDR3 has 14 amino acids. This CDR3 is CAWARTGDTDTQYF. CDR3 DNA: TGTGCCTGGGCCCGGACAGGGGACACAGATACGCAGTATTTT.

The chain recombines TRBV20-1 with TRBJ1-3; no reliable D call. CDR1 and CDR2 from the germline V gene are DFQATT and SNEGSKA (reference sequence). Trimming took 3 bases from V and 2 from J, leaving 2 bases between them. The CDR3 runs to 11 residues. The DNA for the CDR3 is TGCAGTGCTAGCACTGGAAACACCATATATTTT. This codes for CSASTGNTIYF.

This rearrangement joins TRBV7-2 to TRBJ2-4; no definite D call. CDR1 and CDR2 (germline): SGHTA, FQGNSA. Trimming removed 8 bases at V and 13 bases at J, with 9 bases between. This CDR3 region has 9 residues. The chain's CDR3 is CASGREQYF. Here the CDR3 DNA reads TGTGCCAGCGGTAGAGAGCAGTACTTC.

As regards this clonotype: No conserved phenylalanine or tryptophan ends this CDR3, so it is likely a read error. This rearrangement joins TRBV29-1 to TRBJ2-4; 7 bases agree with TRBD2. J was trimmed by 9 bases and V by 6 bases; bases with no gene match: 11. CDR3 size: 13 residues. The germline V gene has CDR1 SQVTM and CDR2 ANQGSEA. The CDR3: CSVTGGRGGIQYL. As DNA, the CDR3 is TGCAGCGTCACCGGCGGGAGAGGTGGCATTCAGTACCTC.

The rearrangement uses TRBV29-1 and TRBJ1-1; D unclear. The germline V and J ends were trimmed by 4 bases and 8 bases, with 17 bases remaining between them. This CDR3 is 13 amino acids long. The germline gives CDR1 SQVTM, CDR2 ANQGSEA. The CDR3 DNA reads TGCAGCGTTGGAAAAGGAGTAATGGCAGAAGCTTTCTTT. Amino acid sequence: CSVGKGVMAEAFF.

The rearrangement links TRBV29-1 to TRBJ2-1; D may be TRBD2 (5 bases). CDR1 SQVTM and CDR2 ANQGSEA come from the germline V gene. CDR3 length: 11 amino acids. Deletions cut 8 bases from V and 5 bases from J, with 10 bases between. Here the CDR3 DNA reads TGCAGCTCCGGGATCGACAATGAGCAGTTCTTC. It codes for CSSGIDNEQFF.

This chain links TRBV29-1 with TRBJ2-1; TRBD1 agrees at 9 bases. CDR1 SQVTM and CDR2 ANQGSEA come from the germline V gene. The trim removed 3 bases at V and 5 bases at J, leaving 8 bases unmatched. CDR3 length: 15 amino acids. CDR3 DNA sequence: TGCAGCGTTGACCCGGGACAGGGTATCCACAATGAGCAGTTCTTC. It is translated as CSVDPGQGIHNEQFF.

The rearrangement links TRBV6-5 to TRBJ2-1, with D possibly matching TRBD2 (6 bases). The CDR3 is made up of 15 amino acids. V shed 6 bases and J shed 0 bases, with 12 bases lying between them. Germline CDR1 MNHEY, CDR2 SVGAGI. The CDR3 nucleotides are TGTGCCAGCAGCCGAGCGGGTCACTCCTACAATGAGCAGTTCTTC. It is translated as CASSRAGHSYNEQFF.

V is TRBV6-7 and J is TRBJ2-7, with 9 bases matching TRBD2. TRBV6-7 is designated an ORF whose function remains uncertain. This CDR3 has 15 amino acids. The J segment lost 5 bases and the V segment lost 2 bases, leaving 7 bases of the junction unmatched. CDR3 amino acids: CASSYAIAGDNEQYF. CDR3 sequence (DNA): TGTGCCAGCAGTTACGCAATAGCGGGAGATAACGAGCAGTACTTC.

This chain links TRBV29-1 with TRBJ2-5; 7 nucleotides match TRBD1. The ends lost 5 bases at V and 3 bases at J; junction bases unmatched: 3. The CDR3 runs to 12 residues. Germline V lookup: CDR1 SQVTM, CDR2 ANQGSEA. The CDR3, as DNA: TGCAGCGTTTCCCAGGGGGAAGAGACCCAGTACTTC. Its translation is CSVSQGEETQYF.

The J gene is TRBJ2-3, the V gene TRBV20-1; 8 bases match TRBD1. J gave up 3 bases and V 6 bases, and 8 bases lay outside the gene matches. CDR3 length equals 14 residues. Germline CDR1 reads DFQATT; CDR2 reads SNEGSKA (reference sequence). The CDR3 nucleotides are TGCAGTGCCGCGAAAGGACAGGGAACAGATACGCAGTATTTT. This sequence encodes CSAAKGQGTDTQYF.

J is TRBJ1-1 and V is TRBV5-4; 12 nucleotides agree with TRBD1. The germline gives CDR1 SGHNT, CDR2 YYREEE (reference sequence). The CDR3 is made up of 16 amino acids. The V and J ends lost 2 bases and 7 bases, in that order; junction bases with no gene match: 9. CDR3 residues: CASSFRDRGRSNEAFF. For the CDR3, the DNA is TGTGCCAGCAGCTTCCGGGACAGGGGGCGCAGTAATGAAGCTTTCTTT. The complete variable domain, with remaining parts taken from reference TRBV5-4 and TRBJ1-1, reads ETGVTQSPTHLIKTRGQQVTLRCSSQSGHNTVSWYQQALGQGPQFIFQYYREEENGRGNFPPRFSGLQFPNYSSELNVNALELDDSALYLCASSFRDRGRSNEAFFGQGTRLTVV.

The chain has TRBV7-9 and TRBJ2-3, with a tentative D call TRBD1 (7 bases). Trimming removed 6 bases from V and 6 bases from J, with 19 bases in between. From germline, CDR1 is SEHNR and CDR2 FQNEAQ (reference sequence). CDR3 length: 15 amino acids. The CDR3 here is CASRPNASGGDTQYF. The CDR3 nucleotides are TGTGCCAGCAGGCCTAACGCATCAGGGGGGGATACGCAGTATTTT.

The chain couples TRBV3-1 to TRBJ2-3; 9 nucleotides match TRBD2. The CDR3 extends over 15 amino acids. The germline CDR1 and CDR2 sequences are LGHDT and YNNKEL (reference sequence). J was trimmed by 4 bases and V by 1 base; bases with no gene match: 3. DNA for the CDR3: TGTGCCAGCAGCCAAGTGGGGACTAGCCCAGATACGCAGTATTTT. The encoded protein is CASSQVGTSPDTQYF.

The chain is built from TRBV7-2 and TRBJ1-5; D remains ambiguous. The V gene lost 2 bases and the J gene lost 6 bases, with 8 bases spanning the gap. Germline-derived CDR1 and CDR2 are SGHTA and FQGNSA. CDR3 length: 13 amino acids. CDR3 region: CASSLRRSQPQHF. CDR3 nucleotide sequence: TGTGCCAGCAGCTTAAGGCGGTCTCAGCCCCAGCATTTT.

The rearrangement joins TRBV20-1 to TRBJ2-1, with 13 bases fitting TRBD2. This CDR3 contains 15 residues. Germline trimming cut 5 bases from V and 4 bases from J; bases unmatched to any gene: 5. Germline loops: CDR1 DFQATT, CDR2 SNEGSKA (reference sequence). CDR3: CSAPETSGRYNEQFF. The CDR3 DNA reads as TGCAGTGCTCCTGAGACTAGCGGGAGGTACAATGAGCAGTTCTTC.